Below, 22 T cell receptor beta chains from the same sample are listed, as sequenced in a study of T cell repertoires in cytomegalovirus infection. Antigen specificity for these receptors is unknown. TCRdb re-called the reads through MiXCR, storing one row per CDR3 protein. The data show just under 500,000 distinct CDR3 sequences, with 33% seen just once and about a sixth held by the top ten. The source material was cultured PBMCs, sampled from culture after CMV antigen stimulation. Every receptor here comes from a human donor in good health (CMV status not recorded). Some clones in this sample may be carry-over from other donors' samples.

The V gene is TRBV27, the J gene TRBJ2-7, with 9 bases fitting TRBD1. Germline loops: CDR1 MNHEY, CDR2 SMNVEV (reference sequence). The V and J ends lost 5 bases and 3 bases, in that order; junction bases with no gene match: 5. The CDR3 is 14 amino acids. The CDR3 DNA reads TGTGCCAGCAGTCCCTGGACAGGGGACTACGAGCAGTACGTC. This codes for CASSPWTGDYEQYV.

The CDR3 DNA follows: TGCGCCAGCAGCCAACATAGGGGGGGCTCAGGGATCGCTTACGAGCAGTACTTC. Translating gives CASSQHRGGSGIAYEQYF. The V gene is TRBV4-3, the J gene TRBJ2-7; D may be TRBD2 (7 bases). The V gene's germline CDR1 is LGHNA and CDR2 YSLEER. The CDR3 consists of 18 residues. With 2 bases removed from V and 4 bases from J, the gap between germline ends came to 24 bases.

This clonotype was found many times. CDR3 residues: CASSLGLLAGSYNEQFF. CDR3 nucleotide sequence: TGCGCCAGCAGCTTGGGCCTACTAGCGGGATCCTACAATGAGCAGTTCTTC. The genes are TRBV5-1 and TRBJ2-1; 10 bases match TRBD2. This CDR3 contains 17 residues. The germline gives CDR1 SGHRS, CDR2 YFSETQ. Unmatched junction bases numbered 4, after V lost 0 bases and J lost 1 base.

J is TRBJ2-7 and V is TRBV6-6; perhaps D is TRBD1 or TRBD2 (5 bases each). The V gene's germline CDR1 is MNHNY and CDR2 SVGAGI (reference sequence). This CDR3 comprises 12 residues. V lost 3 bases and J lost 6, with 9 bases in between. The CDR3 DNA follows: TGTGCCAGCAGTTATAGGGGAGCCGAGCAGTACGTC. Residues: CASSYRGAEQYV.

The chain carries TRBV19 and TRBJ2-5; D not resolved. V was clipped by 1 base and J by 2 bases, with 8 bases between them. The CDR3 spans 14 residues. Germline V CDR1 and CDR2: LNHDA, SQIVND (reference sequence). The CDR3 is CASSIVAGQETQYF. Here the CDR3 DNA reads TGTGCCAGTAGTATAGTTGCAGGACAAGAGACCCAGTACTTC.

The rearrangement links TRBV7-2 to TRBJ2-5; possibly TRBD2 for D (5 bases). CDR1 and CDR2 from the germline V gene are SGHTA and FQGNSA. The CDR3 runs 15 residues. V was pared by 7 bases and J by 4 bases, with 19 bases between. This CDR3 reads CASTGSVRLGETQYF. Here the CDR3 DNA reads TGTGCCAGCACTGGTAGCGTGAGACTGGGAGAGACCCAGTACTTC.

The V call is TRBV7-2, the J call TRBJ1-1, with 8 nucleotides matching TRBD1. The J segment lost 10 bases and the V segment lost 4 bases, leaving 2 bases of the junction unmatched. The CDR3 covers 11 residues. Germline CDR1 reads SGHTA; CDR2 reads FQGNSA. The DNA of the CDR3 is TGTGCCAGCAGCTCAGGACAGGGAGCTTTCTTT. As protein: CASSSGQGAFF.

The genes are TRBV2 and TRBJ2-2; D perhaps matches TRBD2 (6 bases). Per germline, CDR1 SNHLY and CDR2 FYNNEI. Trimming removed 5 bases at V and 7 bases at J, with 11 bases between. This CDR3 has 13 residues. The CDR3 loop is CASSSGGNGELFF. The CDR3 coding sequence is TGTGCCAGCAGTTCTGGGGGGAACGGGGAGCTGTTTTTT.

The chain combines TRBV6-5 with TRBJ2-5; 7 bases map to TRBD2. Losses at the gene ends were 2 bases for V and 4 bases for J; bases not matched to a gene: 10. Germline values: CDR1 MNHEY, CDR2 SVGAGI. The CDR3 has 16 residues. Here the CDR3 reads CASSYELADGGETQYF. CDR3 nucleotide sequence: TGTGCCAGCAGTTACGAGCTAGCGGACGGGGGAGAGACCCAGTACTTC.

This clonotype appeared a few times. J is TRBJ1-5 and V is TRBV19; 9 bases are a match to TRBD1. CDR3 length: 18 residues. Germline lookup yields CDR1 LNHDA and CDR2 SQIVND (reference sequence). Trimming removed 5 bases from V and 2 bases from J; junction bases left unmatched: 13. The CDR3 reads CASSPSGTGIGGNQPQHF. The DNA for the CDR3 is TGTGCCAGTAGTCCTTCCGGGACAGGGATCGGCGGCAATCAGCCCCAGCATTTT.

The chain links TRBV28 to TRBJ2-7; the D gene could be TRBD1 or TRBD2 (7 bases each). The germline CDR1 and CDR2 sequences are MDHEN and SYDVKM. The CDR3 is made up of 15 amino acids. Deletions cut 7 bases from V and 1 base from J, with 17 bases between. The CDR3: CASTPRGRGSYEQYF. The CDR3 DNA sequence: TGTGCCAGCACTCCCAGGGGGAGGGGATCCTACGAGCAGTACTTC.

The chain employs TRBV4-3 and TRBJ2-1; 10 bases map to TRBD2. This CDR3 region has 18 residues. Germline V lookup: CDR1 LGHNA, CDR2 YSLEER. V shed 0 bases, J shed 7 bases, and the junction held 12 bases outside the gene matches. The CDR3 region has the DNA TGCGCCAGCAGCCAAGAGGGATCTAGCGGGAGAGCTAGGAATGAGCAGTTCTTC. Protein sequence: CASSQEGSSGRARNEQFF.

This clonotype was counted ten times or more. The genes are TRBV12-3 or TRBV12-4 and TRBJ2-7, with D perhaps TRBD1 or TRBD2 (5 bases each). This CDR3 region has 15 residues. The V gene lost 1 base and the J gene lost 2 bases, with 12 bases spanning the gap. CDR3 sequence: CASSLERGRPYEQYV. In DNA, the CDR3 is TGTGCCAGCAGTTTAGAAAGGGGACGTCCCTACGAGCAGTACGTC.

The V and J genes are TRBV7-2 and TRBJ2-5, with D possibly matching TRBD2 (7 bases). The CDR3 has 14 amino acids. The germline gives CDR1 SGHTA, CDR2 FQGNSA. Trimming cost V 5 bases and J 5 bases, with 15 bases left between them. In DNA form, the CDR3 reads TGTGCCAGCAGCAATGGGGGGGCAATCGAGACCCAGTACTTC. This encodes CASSNGGAIETQYF.

The chain combines TRBV6-2 or TRBV6-3 with TRBJ2-7; 8 bases match TRBD1. With 5 bases clipped from V and 6 bases from J, the junction kept 6 bases outside the gene matches. There are 13 residues in the CDR3. Germline assignment: CDR1 MNHEY and CDR2 SVGEGT. CDR3 nucleotides: TGTGCCAGCAGTCGGACAGGGCTCCGCGAGCAGTACGTC. It codes for CASSRTGLREQYV.

The rearrangement links TRBV18 to TRBJ2-7; TRBD2 matches 8 bases. Germline V CDR1 and CDR2: KGHSH, LQKENI. V was clipped by 5 bases and J by 4 bases; unmatched bases: 10. This CDR3 region has 15 residues. CDR3 in amino acids: CASSATGTRSYEQYF. For the CDR3, the DNA is TGTGCCAGCTCAGCTACCGGGACTAGGTCTTACGAGCAGTACTTC.

V gene TRBV4-1 combines with J gene TRBJ2-3, with D uncertain. Germline V CDR1 and CDR2: MGHRA, YSYEKL. CDR3 length equals 18 residues. Trimming cost V 1 base and J 0 bases, with 17 bases left between them. The CDR3 region is CASSQALAPGASTDTQYF. The DNA for the CDR3 is TGCGCCAGCAGCCAAGCACTCGCACCGGGTGCTAGCACAGATACGCAGTATTTT.

J is TRBJ1-4 and V is TRBV6-5; 10 bases align to TRBD1. This CDR3 region has 15 residues. V shed 4 bases, J shed 11 bases, and the junction held 10 bases outside the gene matches. Per the germline V gene, CDR1 is MNHEY and CDR2 is SVGAGI. CDR3 sequence (DNA): TGTGCCAGCAGTTCCCCGGACAGGGGGGTTGGGAAACTGTTTTTT. This encodes CASSSPDRGVGKLFF.

The chain employs TRBV20-1 and TRBJ2-3; 9 bases align to TRBD1. Germline V gives CDR1 DFQATT, CDR2 SNEGSKA (reference sequence). CDR3 length equals 13 residues. J was trimmed by 5 bases and V by 6 bases; bases with no gene match: 6. Here the CDR3 reads CSAWDREGDTQYF. The CDR3 bases are TGCAGTGCCTGGGACAGGGAGGGAGATACGCAGTATTTT.

The chain has TRBV3-1 and TRBJ2-1, with 10 bases lining up with TRBD2. CDR3 length equals 13 residues. The germline V gene has CDR1 LGHDT and CDR2 YNNKEL (reference sequence). J was trimmed by 9 bases and V by 3 bases; bases with no gene match: 2. The DNA for the CDR3 is TGTGCCAGCAGCCACGCTAGCGGGGGTGAGCAGTTCTTC. Encoded protein: CASSHASGGEQFF.

This clonotype was detected only a few times. The J gene is TRBJ1-1, the V gene TRBV12-3 or TRBV12-4; unclear D gene. V gave up 8 bases and J gave up 4 bases, with 8 bases separating them. CDR3 length equals 11 residues. The CDR3 sequence: CASGGSTEAFF. In DNA, the CDR3 is TGTGCCAGCGGAGGGAGCACTGAAGCTTTCTTT.

This clonotype has only a few counts. The chain combines TRBV19 with TRBJ2-5; 11 nucleotides agree with TRBD2. This CDR3 has 14 residues. The trim removed 6 bases at V and 3 bases at J, leaving 3 bases unmatched. The germline gives CDR1 LNHDA, CDR2 SQIVND (reference sequence). The CDR3 DNA sequence: TGTGCCAGTAGGATGGGACTAGCGGAAGAGACCCAGTACTTC. Translation gives CASRMGLAEETQYF.